These T cell receptor beta chains were read from a single sample in a study of response to subunit inactivated influenza vaccine. One entry per CDR3 protein results from TCRdb running MiXCR on the RT-PCR reads. The sample has about 240,000 distinct CDR3 sequences; over 9% are singletons. The material was non-naive T cells sorted from PBMCs, obtained roughly 15 days before vaccination. Receptor source: a man in his forties or fifties who received an inactivated influenza vaccine. Both conserved end residues are part of each CDR3. D genes are given only for firm matches. The size of a clone is reported for some rows only, either as once, few or many, or as a class for expanded clones.

NA	NA	TRBJ1-5	TRBV2	CASTPVRRNQPQHF	TGTGCCAGCACCCCGGTTCGCCGCAATCAGCCCCAGCATTTT
few	NA	TRBJ2-6	TRBV15	CATRGSSGANVLTF	TGTGCCACCAGGGGAAGCTCTGGGGCCAACGTCCTGACTTTC
NA	NA	TRBJ2-3	TRBV13	CASSPPGADTQYF	TGTGCCAGCAGCCCCCCCGGCGCAGATACGCAGTATTTT
many	NA	TRBJ1-5	TRBV12-5	CASGPGRRNQPQHF	TGTGCTAGTGGCCCCGGACGACGCAATCAGCCCCAGCATTTT
NA	NA	TRBJ2-6	TRBV11-1	CASSSRAGANVLTF	TGTGCCAGCAGCTCCCGGGCTGGGGCCAACGTCCTGACTTTC
many	TRBD2	TRBJ2-1	TRBV10-3	CAISEYGTSGTGNEQFF	TGTGCCATCAGTGAGTATGGGACTAGCGGGACGGGAAATGAGCAGTTCTTC
many	TRBD2	TRBJ2-1	TRBV7-2	CASSSTSGQYNEQFF	TGTGCCAGCAGCTCGACTAGCGGACAATACAATGAGCAGTTCTTC
once	TRBD1	TRBJ1-2	TRBV20-1	CSARRSNRGYYGYTF	TGCAGTGCTAGACGCTCAAACAGGGGGTACTATGGCTACACCTTC
few	NA	TRBJ2-5	TRBV7-9	CASSWDRRETQYF	TGTGCCAGCAGCTGGGATAGGAGAGAGACCCAGTACTTC
few	NA	TRBJ1-6	TRBV6-2/TRBV6-3	CASKRDPASPLHF	TGTGCCAGCAAGCGGGATCCGGCTTCACCCCTCCACTTT
many	TRBD1	TRBJ1-1	TRBV5-1	CASSGGQTKNTEAFF	TGCGCCAGCAGCGGGGGACAGACGAAGAACACTGAAGCTTTCTTT
many	NA	TRBJ2-1	TRBV24-1	CATSDLPDSYNEQFF	TGTGCCACCAGTGATCTCCCCGACTCCTACAATGAGCAGTTCTTC
many	TRBD1	TRBJ2-5	TRBV10-3	CAIMDRQETQYF	TGTGCCATCATGGACAGGCAAGAGACCCAGTACTTC
many	TRBD1	TRBJ1-1	TRBV7-9	CASSLQGAKTEAFF	TGTGCCAGCAGCTTACAGGGGGCGAAGACTGAAGCTTTCTTT
few	NA	TRBJ2-2	TRBV5-1	CASSLGGRDTGELFF	TGCGCCAGCAGCTTGGGGGGGCGCGACACCGGGGAGCTGTTTTTT
NA	NA	TRBJ2-5	TRBV4-1	CASSSLGGSSETQYF	TGCGCCAGCAGCTCCTTGGGGGGCTCGAGTGAGACCCAGTACTTC
many	NA	TRBJ1-5	TRBV28	CATRGFRQSNQPQHF	TGTGCCACACGGGGGTTCCGACAGTCCAATCAGCCCCAGCATTTT
many	NA	TRBJ2-2	TRBV11-2	CASSGEVGVVNTGELFF	TGTGCCAGCAGTGGTGAGGTCGGGGTTGTGAACACCGGGGAGCTGTTTTTT
few	NA	TRBJ1-4	TRBV20-1	CSARGGAEGKLFF	TGCAGTGCTAGAGGGGGGGCAGAGGGAAAACTGTTTTTT
many	TRBD1	TRBJ2-2	TRBV29-1	CSVGNRDRMTGELFF	TGCAGCGTTGGGAATAGGGACAGAATGACCGGGGAGCTGTTTTTT
NA	TRBD1	TRBJ2-6	TRBV14	CASRRGQRNLISGANVLTF	TGTGCCAGCAGAAGGGGACAGCGCAACCTAATCTCTGGGGCCAACGTCCTGACTTTC
few	TRBD1	TRBJ2-7	TRBV29-1	CSVASGTGGPYEQYF	TGCAGCGTGGCCTCTGGGACAGGGGGCCCCTACGAGCAGTACTTC
many	NA	TRBJ1-2	TRBV11-2	CASSVDRLYGYTF	TGTGCCAGCAGCGTTGACAGGCTTTATGGCTACACCTTC
NA	NA	TRBJ1-4	TRBV6-1	CASSPAISGPTNEKLFF	TGTGCCAGCAGCCCTGCCATCTCAGGGCCAACTAATGAAAAACTGTTTTTT
few	TRBD2	TRBJ2-5	TRBV2	CASSEAGGQETQYF	TGTGCCAGCAGTGAGGCGGGGGGACAAGAGACCCAGTACTTC
many	NA	TRBJ2-5	TRBV13	CASSSHAIGRETQYF	TGTGCCAGCAGCTCGCACGCAATTGGTCGGGAGACCCAGTACTTC
NA	NA	TRBJ1-1	TRBV4-1	CASSPGRWGAGYTEAFF	TGCGCCAGCAGCCCTGGGCGGTGGGGGGCGGGTTACACTGAAGCTTTCTTT
many	NA	TRBJ1-5	TRBV7-6	CASSQPDQPQHF	TGTGCCAGCAGCCAACCGGATCAGCCCCAGCATTTT
few	NA	TRBJ2-5	TRBV19	CASTPSGPMAQTQYF	TGTGCCAGTACCCCCTCTGGGCCGATGGCCCAGACCCAGTACTTC
few	TRBD1	TRBJ2-1	TRBV6-2/TRBV6-3	CASQRTGAHEQFF	TGTGCCAGCCAGCGGACAGGGGCCCATGAGCAGTTCTTC
NA	NA	TRBJ2-2	TRBV9	CASSIRGKNAGELFF	TGTGCCAGCAGCATCCGTGGGAAGAACGCCGGGGAGCTGTTTTTT
few	TRBD2	TRBJ2-1	TRBV27	CASSLRTSGRTVREQFF	TGTGCCAGCAGTTTAAGAACTAGCGGGAGGACAGTCCGTGAGCAGTTCTTC
few	NA	TRBJ1-3	TRBV5-1	CASSLGQPSSGNTIYF	TGCGCCAGCAGCTTGGGACAGCCTAGCTCTGGAAACACCATATATTTT
NA	NA	TRBJ1-6	TRBV5-4	CASSLAQTGSPLHF	TGTGCCAGCAGCTTAGCCCAAACGGGTTCACCCCTCCACTTT
NA	NA	TRBJ1-4	TRBV6-2/TRBV6-3	CVSTATATNEKLFF	TGTGTCAGCACCGCGACAGCAACTAATGAAAAACTGTTTTTT
few	NA	TRBJ1-2	TRBV7-2	CASTPGQGNYGYTF	TGTGCCAGTACTCCTGGTCAGGGAAACTATGGCTACACCTTC
few	TRBD2	TRBJ2-3	TRBV9	CASSPGTSGRDTQYF	TGTGCCAGCAGCCCCGGGACTAGCGGGAGAGACACGCAGTATTTT
NA	TRBD1	TRBJ2-7	TRBV12-3/TRBV12-4	CASSSTLGQGAFWGTYEQYF	TGTGCCAGCAGTTCGACCCTGGGACAGGGGGCTTTTTGGGGAACCTACGAGCAGTACTTC
many	TRBD1	TRBJ1-2	TRBV7-8	CASSKSRQGGGYTF	TGTGCCAGCAGCAAAAGTAGACAGGGCGGTGGCTACACCTTC
NA	TRBD2	TRBJ2-3	TRBV7-2	CASRPPTSGRGDTQYF	TGTGCCAGCAGGCCGCCGACTAGCGGAAGAGGGGATACGCAGTATTTT
many	TRBD1	TRBJ2-5	TRBV5-1	CASSLGQGKETQYF	TGCGCCAGCAGCTTAGGACAGGGGAAAGAGACCCAGTACTTC
few	TRBD2	TRBJ2-7	TRBV9	CASSVGSPLAGYEQYF	TGTGCCAGCAGCGTAGGATCGCCTCTAGCGGGCTACGAGCAGTACTTC
NA	TRBD1	TRBJ2-7	TRBV2	CASSEPQGAGEQYF	TGTGCCAGCAGTGAACCCCAGGGGGCTGGCGAGCAGTACTTC
NA	NA	TRBJ2-3	TRBV10-3	CAIGADTQYF	TGTGCCATTGGAGCAGATACGCAGTATTTT
few	NA	TRBJ1-6	TRBV5-6	CASSLQGRSPLHF	TGTGCCAGCAGCTTGCAGGGGCGTTCACCCCTCCACTTT
NA	NA	TRBJ2-1	TRBV12-3/TRBV12-4	CASSRTRDNEQFF	TGTGCCAGCAGCCGTACTAGGGACAATGAGCAGTTCTTC
many	NA	TRBJ2-4	TRBV10-3	CAISDSIAKNIQYF	TGTGCCATCAGTGATAGTATAGCCAAAAACATTCAGTACTTC
few	NA	TRBJ1-2	TRBV20-1	CSAVDSFNYGYTF	TGCAGTGCCGTTGACTCCTTCAACTATGGCTACACCTTC
NA	TRBD1	TRBJ2-7	TRBV29-1	CSVFGTGAYEQYF	TGCAGCGTTTTCGGGACAGGGGCCTACGAGCAGTACTTC
few	NA	TRBJ1-6	TRBV7-9	CASSFGQSNSPLHF	TGTGCCAGCAGCTTTGGGCAGAGTAATTCACCCCTCCACTTT
few	NA	TRBJ1-4	TRBV29-1	CSVSKGNEKLFF	TGCAGCGTTTCGAAAGGAAATGAAAAACTGTTTTTT
few	NA	TRBJ2-5	TRBV9	CASSVAPMGSQETQYF	TGTGCCAGCAGCGTAGCCCCCATGGGCAGCCAAGAGACCCAGTACTTC
few	NA	TRBJ1-2	TRBV18	CASSPNLDYGYTF	TGTGCCAGCTCACCAAACCTGGACTATGGCTACACCTTC